This is a list of T cell receptor beta chains from one sample in a study of vaccination and CD4 T cells after COVID-19. These receptors lack a known antigen. TCRdb redid the calling of the PCR reads with MiXCR, one entry per CDR3 protein. The sample consists of approximately 17,000 distinct CDR3 sequences, 50% to 65% of them appearing once. The sequenced sample was CD4+ T cells from blood, cultured in vitro. All receptors derive from a human donor who had recovered from COVID-19. The CDR3 runs from the conserved cysteine through the conserved F or W. The order of the fields is J gene, V gene, clone size, D gene, CDR3 protein, CDR3 DNA. A D gene is named only where the DNA matches it firmly. The listing skips clone size in some rows; elsewhere it reads once, few, many or a size class.

TRBJ1-2	TRBV20-1	few	TRBD1	CSAPPPGGAWYGYTF	TGCAGTGCGCCGCCACCAGGGGGCGCGTGGTATGGCTACACCTTC
TRBJ2-7	TRBV12-3/TRBV12-4	few	NA	CASRSIYEQYF	TGTGCCAGCAGGTCTATCTACGAGCAGTACTTC
TRBJ2-1	TRBV20-1	few	NA	CSAREVVGYNEQFF	TGCAGTGCTAGAGAGGTCGTGGGCTACAATGAGCAGTTCTTC
TRBJ2-1	TRBV28	NA	TRBD1	CASSSGQGTGEEFF	TGTGCCAGCAGTTCGGGACAGGGGACTGGTGAGGAGTTCTTC
TRBJ1-6	TRBV7-9	few	NA	CASSPQGGSNNSPLHF	TGTGCCAGCAGCCCCCAGGGAGGGAGCAATAATTCACCCCTCCACTTT
TRBJ2-5	TRBV5-1	NA	TRBD2	CASSRERGQETQYF	TGCGCCAGCAGCCGAGAGCGGGGGCAGGAGACCCAGTACTTC
TRBJ1-5	TRBV11-2	NA	NA	CASSPTVNQPQHF	TGTGCCAGCAGCCCGACAGTAAATCAGCCCCAGCATTTT
TRBJ2-1	TRBV5-4	NA	NA	CASNDRLGHEQFF	TGTGCCAGCAACGACAGGCTCGGCCATGAGCAGTTCTTC
TRBJ1-2	TRBV20-1	NA	TRBD1	CRPGGGPRHGYTF	TGCAGACCAGGGGGGGGACCTCGGCATGGCTACACCTTC
TRBJ1-2	TRBV7-2	NA	NA	CASSLQFYGYTF	TGTGCCAGCAGCTTACAGTTTTATGGCTACACCTTC
TRBJ1-1	TRBV5-1	NA	NA	CASSLGSDNTEAFF	TGCGCCAGCAGCTTGGGGTCAGACAACACTGAAGCTTTCTTT
TRBJ1-1	TRBV24-1	few	NA	CATSAQGNTEAFF	TGTGCCACCAGTGCCCAGGGGAACACTGAAGCTTTCTTT
TRBJ1-5	TRBV6-1	NA	NA	CASSFTPGQPQHF	TGTGCCAGCAGCTTTACCCCCGGTCAGCCCCAGCATTTT
TRBJ2-7	TRBV5-1	NA	NA	CASSLSWGASYEQYF	TGCGCCAGCAGCTTGTCTTGGGGGGCCTCCTACGAGCAGTACTTC
TRBJ2-7	TRBV25-1	NA	NA	CASTPETVYEQYF	TGTGCCAGCACCCCGGAAACCGTCTACGAGCAGTACTTC
TRBJ1-5	TRBV6-1	few	TRBD1	CASSEEQGGNNQPQHF	TGTGCCAGCAGTGAGGAACAGGGGGGTAACAATCAGCCCCAGCATTTT
TRBJ2-3	TRBV4-1	NA	NA	CASSQGIQYTDTQYF	TGCGCCAGCAGCCAAGGGATCCAGTACACAGATACGCAGTATTTT
TRBJ2-1	TRBV6-5	NA	NA	CASGSSYNEQFF	TGTGCCAGCGGTTCATCCTACAATGAGCAGTTCTTC
TRBJ1-4	TRBV19	NA	NA	CASSPKRGSGNEKLFF	TGTGCCAGTAGTCCGAAGCGGGGATCTGGTAATGAAAAACTGTTTTTT
TRBJ1-1	TRBV2	few	NA	CASSEGQGEAFF	TGTGCCAGCAGTGAAGGGCAGGGGGAAGCTTTCTTT
TRBJ1-1	TRBV6-2/TRBV6-3	few	NA	CASSSPRVTEAFF	TGTGCCAGCAGTTCGCCGAGGGTCACTGAAGCTTTCTTT
TRBJ2-5	TRBV11-2	NA	NA	CASSPEVGGAGTQYF	TGTGCCAGCAGCCCCGAGGTGGGGGGGGCGGGGACCCAGTACTTC
TRBJ2-5	TRBV5-5	NA	NA	CASSLLRIETQYF	TGTGCCAGCAGCTTGCTCCGTATAGAGACCCAGTACTTC
TRBJ1-2	TRBV19	few	NA	CASSRSGATANYGYTF	TGTGCCAGTAGTAGGTCAGGGGCGACAGCTAACTATGGCTACACCTTC
TRBJ1-5	TRBV20-1	NA	NA	CSASQAGPNQPQHF	TGCAGTGCTAGCCAGGCTGGGCCCAATCAGCCCCAGCATTTT
TRBJ2-3	TRBV5-1	medium-sized	TRBD2	CASSPPGLAGGASDTQYF	TGCGCCAGCAGCCCGCCGGGACTAGCGGGAGGGGCGTCAGATACGCAGTATTTT
TRBJ2-5	TRBV11-2	NA	TRBD2	CASSPGGTSVETQYF	TGTGCCAGCAGCCCAGGGGGGACTAGCGTTGAGACCCAGTACTTC
TRBJ2-2	TRBV19	NA	TRBD2	CASSTSLAGGTGELFF	TGTGCCAGTAGTACCTCTCTAGCGGGAGGGACCGGGGAGCTGTTTTTT
TRBJ1-2	TRBV20-1	NA	NA	CSARLPRGDGYTF	TGCAGTGCAAGACTCCCGAGGGGGGATGGCTACACCTTC
TRBJ2-7	TRBV27	NA	TRBD2	CASSLLTGGAYEQYF	TGTGCCAGCAGTTTACTCACGGGAGGCGCCTACGAGCAGTACTTC
TRBJ2-1	TRBV4-1	NA	NA	CASSQLRAGEQFF	TGCGCCAGCAGCCAACTCCGGGCGGGTGAGCAGTTCTTC
TRBJ1-5	TRBV2	NA	NA	CASRASRGTGNQPQHF	TGTGCCAGCAGGGCCTCCAGGGGCACGGGCAATCAGCCCCAGCATTTT
TRBJ1-1	TRBV20-1	NA	NA	CSARAGSRPNTEAFF	TGCAGTGCTAGAGCTGGGTCCCGACCGAACACTGAAGCTTTCTTT
TRBJ2-1	TRBV18	NA	NA	CASSPIIRGSGNEQFF	TGTGCCAGCTCACCGATAATACGCGGATCGGGCAATGAGCAGTTCTTC
TRBJ2-2	TRBV6-2/TRBV6-3	NA	NA	CASSWGGTGTGELFF	TGTGCCAGCAGTTGGGGGGGGACAGGCACCGGGGAGCTGTTTTTT
TRBJ1-2	TRBV6-1	NA	NA	CASSLEGPGAYPGYTF	TGTGCCAGCAGCCTAGAGGGTCCGGGGGCGTATCCTGGCTACACCTTC
TRBJ1-5	TRBV20-1	few	NA	CSARDETGDQPQHF	TGCAGTGCTAGAGATGAGACAGGCGATCAGCCCCAGCATTTT
TRBJ2-2	TRBV11-2	once	NA	CASSSNLGTGELFF	TGTGCCAGCAGCTCTAACCTAGGGACCGGGGAGCTGTTTTTT
TRBJ1-5	TRBV10-3	NA	NA	CAISALAQEQPQHF	TGTGCCATCAGTGCCTTAGCGCAGGAACAGCCCCAGCATTTT
TRBJ2-5	TRBV7-3	NA	TRBD2	CASSLSVAGGQETQYF	TGTGCCAGCAGCTTATCGGTAGCGGGAGGGCAAGAGACCCAGTACTTC
TRBJ2-7	TRBV11-2	once	NA	CASSPIRSYEQYF	TGTGCCAGCAGCCCCATCCGATCCTACGAGCAGTACTTC
TRBJ1-1	TRBV29-1	NA	TRBD1	CSAPGQGLGTEAFF	TGCAGCGCCCCGGGACAGGGTCTGGGCACTGAAGCTTTCTTT
TRBJ1-3	TRBV7-2	NA	TRBD1	CASSYGTGKGNTIYF	TGTGCCAGCAGCTACGGGACAGGGAAAGGAAACACCATATATTTT
TRBJ2-5	TRBV20-1	few	TRBD1	CSADRGGGETQYF	TGCAGTGCGGACAGGGGGGGCGGAGAGACCCAGTACTTC
TRBJ2-6	TRBV7-9	few	NA	CASSPPARDGNSGANVLTF	TGTGCCAGCAGCCCACCGGCCCGGGACGGAAACTCTGGGGCCAACGTCCTGACTTTC
TRBJ2-7	TRBV25-1	medium-sized	TRBD2	CASSTSGSSSYEQYF	TGTGCCAGCAGTACTAGCGGGTCTAGCTCCTACGAGCAGTACTTC
TRBJ2-1	TRBV20-1	NA	TRBD2	CSASSTSGRGEQFF	TGCAGTGCTAGCTCGACTAGCGGGAGGGGTGAGCAGTTCTTC